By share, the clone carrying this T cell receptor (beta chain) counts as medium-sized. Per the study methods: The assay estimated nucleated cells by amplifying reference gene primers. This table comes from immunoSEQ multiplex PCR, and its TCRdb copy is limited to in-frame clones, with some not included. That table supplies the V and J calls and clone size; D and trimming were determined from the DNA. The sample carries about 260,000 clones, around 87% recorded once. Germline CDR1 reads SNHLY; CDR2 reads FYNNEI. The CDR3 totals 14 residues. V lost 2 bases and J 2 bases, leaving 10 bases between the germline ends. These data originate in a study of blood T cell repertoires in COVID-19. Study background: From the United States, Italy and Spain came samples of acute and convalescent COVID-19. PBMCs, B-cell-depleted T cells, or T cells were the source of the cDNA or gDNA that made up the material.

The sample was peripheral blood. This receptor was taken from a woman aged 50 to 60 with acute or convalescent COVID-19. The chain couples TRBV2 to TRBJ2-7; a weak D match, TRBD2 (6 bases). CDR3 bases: TGTGCCAGCAGTGAAACTAGCAGCGCCTACGAGCAGTACTTC. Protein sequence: CASSETSSAYEQYF.